This entry is about one T cell receptor (beta chain). Repertoires were generated with immunoSEQ multiplex PCR, while TCRdb's copy carries only in-frame clones and drops some. The sample yields more than 80,000 clones, about 82% seen once. This sample is drawn from a study of blood T cell repertoires in COVID-19. V lost 5 bases and J 1 base, leaving 14 bases between the germline ends. The CDR3 length is 15 residues. Germline V gene lookup returns CDR1 SGHNT and CDR2 YENEEA. The V and J genes are TRBV11-3 and TRBJ1-1; D may be TRBD1 (6 bases). Sequenced: peripheral blood. This sequence was found in a man aged 50 or older with active COVID-19. The CDR3 nucleotides read TGTGCCAGCAGCCCTCGCACAGGGCCGAACACTGAAGCTTTCTTT. It is translated as CASSPRTGPNTEAFF.